This T cell receptor (beta chain) was captured in a study of identical twins. The CDR3 runs to 15 residues. Germline CDR1 and CDR2: LGHDT and YNNKEL (reference sequence). The J segment lost 4 bases and the V segment lost 1 base, leaving 6 bases of the junction unmatched. In its sample, this clonotype was seen a few times. Each CDR3 protein is one row after TCRdb ran MiXCR on the 5' RACE reads. The repertoire consists of 600,000 to 850,000 distinct CDR3 sequences, with roughly 18% occurring once and the leading ten covering around 13%. These records were also assigned to another study, of T cells expressing NK-cell markers.

This clonotype originated in a young woman in good health. The chain carries TRBV3-1 and TRBJ1-1; 7 nucleotides agree with TRBD1. The sample comprised PBMCs. CDR3 sequence: CASSQAAGGGTEAFF. CDR3 DNA: TGTGCCAGCAGCCAAGCGGCAGGGGGTGGCACTGAAGCTTTCTTT.